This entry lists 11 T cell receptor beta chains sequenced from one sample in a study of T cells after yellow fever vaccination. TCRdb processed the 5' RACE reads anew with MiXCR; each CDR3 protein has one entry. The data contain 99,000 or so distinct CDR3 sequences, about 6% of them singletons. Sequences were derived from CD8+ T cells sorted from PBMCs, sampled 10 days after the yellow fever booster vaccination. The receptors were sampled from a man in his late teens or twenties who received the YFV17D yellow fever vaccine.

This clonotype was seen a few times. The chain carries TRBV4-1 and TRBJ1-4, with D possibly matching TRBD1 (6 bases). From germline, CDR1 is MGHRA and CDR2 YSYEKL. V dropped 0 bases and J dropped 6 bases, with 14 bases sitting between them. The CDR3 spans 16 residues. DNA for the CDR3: TGCGCCAGCAGCCAAGATCATGGGACATTGGATGAAAAACTGTTTTTT. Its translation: CASSQDHGTLDEKLFF.

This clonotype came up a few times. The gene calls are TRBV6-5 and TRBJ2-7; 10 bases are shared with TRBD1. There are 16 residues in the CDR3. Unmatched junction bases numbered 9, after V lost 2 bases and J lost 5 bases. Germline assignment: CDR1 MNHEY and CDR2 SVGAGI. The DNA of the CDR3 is TGTGCCAGCAGTTACGACACTCCCGGGACAGGGGACGAGCAGTACTTC. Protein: CASSYDTPGTGDEQYF.

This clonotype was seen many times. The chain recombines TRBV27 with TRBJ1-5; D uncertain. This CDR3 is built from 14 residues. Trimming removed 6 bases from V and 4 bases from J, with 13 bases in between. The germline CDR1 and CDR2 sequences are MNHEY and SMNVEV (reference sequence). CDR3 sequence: CASREGQRNQPQHF. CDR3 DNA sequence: TGTGCCAGCAGAGAGGGCCAGAGAAATCAGCCCCAGCATTTT.

CDR3 sequence: CASSYEGWETQYF. CDR3 bases: TGTGCCAGCAGTTACGAGGGTTGGGAGACCCAGTACTTC. The rearrangement links TRBV6-6 to TRBJ2-5; D is possibly TRBD2 (5 bases). Trimming cost V 2 bases and J 5 bases, with 9 bases left between them. The CDR3 has 13 residues. Germline CDR1 is MNHNY and CDR2 is SVGAGI (reference sequence).

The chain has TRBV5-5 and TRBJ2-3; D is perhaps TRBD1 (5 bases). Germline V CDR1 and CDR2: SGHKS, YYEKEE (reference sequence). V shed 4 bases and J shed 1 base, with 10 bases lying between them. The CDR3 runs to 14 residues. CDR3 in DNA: TGTGCCAGCAGCACTCCCAGGGGCACAGATACGCAGTATTTT. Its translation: CASSTPRGTDTQYF. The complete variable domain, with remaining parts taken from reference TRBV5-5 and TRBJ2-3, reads DAGVTQSPTHLIKTRGQQVTLRCSPISGHKSVSWYQQVLGQGPQFIFQYYEKEERGRGNFPDRFSARQFPNYSSELNVNALLLGDSALYLCASSTPRGTDTQYFGPGTRLTVL.

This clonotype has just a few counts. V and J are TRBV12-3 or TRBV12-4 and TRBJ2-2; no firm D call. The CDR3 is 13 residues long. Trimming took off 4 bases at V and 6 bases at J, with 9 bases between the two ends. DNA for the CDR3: TGTGCCAGCAGTTACAGTGGATCCGGGGAGCTGTTTTTT. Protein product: CASSYSGSGELFF.

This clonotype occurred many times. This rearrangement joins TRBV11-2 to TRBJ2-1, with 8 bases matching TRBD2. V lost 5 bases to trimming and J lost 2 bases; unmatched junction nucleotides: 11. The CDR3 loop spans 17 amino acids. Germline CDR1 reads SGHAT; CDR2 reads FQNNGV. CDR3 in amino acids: CASSPGLDWATYNEQFF. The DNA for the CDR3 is TGTGCCAGCAGCCCGGGACTAGACTGGGCAACCTACAATGAGCAGTTCTTC.

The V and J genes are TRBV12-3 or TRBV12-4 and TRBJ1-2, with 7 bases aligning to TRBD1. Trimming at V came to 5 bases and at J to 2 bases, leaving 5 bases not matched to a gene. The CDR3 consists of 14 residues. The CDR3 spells CASSPTGSNYGYTF. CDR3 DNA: TGTGCCAGCAGTCCGACAGGGTCCAACTATGGCTACACCTTC.

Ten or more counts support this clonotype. The CDR3 reads CATSDLQQGDEQFF. CDR3 coding DNA: TGTGCCACCAGTGATTTGCAACAGGGCGATGAGCAGTTCTTC. The V call is TRBV24-1, the J call TRBJ2-1; possibly TRBD1 for D (6 bases). The CDR3 is 14 amino acids. V was shortened by 0 bases and J by 8 bases, with 10 bases between the two germline ends. Germline V CDR1 and CDR2: KGHDR, SFDVKD.

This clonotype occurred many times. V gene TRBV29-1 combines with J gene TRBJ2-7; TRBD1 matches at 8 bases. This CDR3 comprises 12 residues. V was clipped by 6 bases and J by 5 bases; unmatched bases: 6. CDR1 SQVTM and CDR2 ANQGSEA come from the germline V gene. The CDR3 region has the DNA TGCAGCGTCTCCGGGACAGGACACGAGCAGTACTTC. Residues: CSVSGTGHEQYF.

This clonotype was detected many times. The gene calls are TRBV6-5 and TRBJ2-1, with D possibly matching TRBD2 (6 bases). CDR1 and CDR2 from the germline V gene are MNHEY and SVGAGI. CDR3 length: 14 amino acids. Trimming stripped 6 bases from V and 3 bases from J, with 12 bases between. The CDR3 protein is CASSRLEYYNEQFF. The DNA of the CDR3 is TGTGCCAGCAGCCGACTAGAGTACTACAATGAGCAGTTCTTC.